The subject of this entry is one TCR beta chain. The antigen is not known. The data stem from a study of T cell responses to AZD1222 COVID-19 vaccine. V was trimmed by 7 bases and J by 5 bases, leaving 11 bases between them. This CDR3 has 13 residues. Per the germline V gene, CDR1 is LNHDA and CDR2 is SQIVND (reference sequence). Using immunoSEQ multiplex PCR, the repertoire was profiled, and TCRdb retains in-frame clones only, with some absent. The sample contains fewer than 200,000 clones, about nine tenths of which appear only once. Points from the study as a whole: Only a handful of AZD1222 recipients, several in all, had baseline seropositivity. Two AZD1222 doses significantly raised spike-specific TCR breadth and depth over controls.

This sequence joins TRBV19 and TRBJ2-2; D is perhaps TRBD2 (6 bases). The receptor was isolated from an adult who received the AZD1222 COVID-19 vaccine. The starting material was peripheral blood, obtained 28 days after the second AZD1222 dose. The CDR3: CASNRGLTGELFF. In DNA form, the CDR3 reads TGTGCCAGTAATCGGGGACTTACCGGGGAGCTGTTTTTT. Drawing the rest from reference TRBV19 and TRBJ2-2, the complete variable domain is DGGITQSPKYLFRKEGQNVTLSCEQNLNHDAMYWYRQDPGQGLRLIYYSQIVNDFQKGDIAEGYSVSREKKESFPLTVTSAQKNPTAFYLCASNRGLTGELFFGEGSRLTVL.